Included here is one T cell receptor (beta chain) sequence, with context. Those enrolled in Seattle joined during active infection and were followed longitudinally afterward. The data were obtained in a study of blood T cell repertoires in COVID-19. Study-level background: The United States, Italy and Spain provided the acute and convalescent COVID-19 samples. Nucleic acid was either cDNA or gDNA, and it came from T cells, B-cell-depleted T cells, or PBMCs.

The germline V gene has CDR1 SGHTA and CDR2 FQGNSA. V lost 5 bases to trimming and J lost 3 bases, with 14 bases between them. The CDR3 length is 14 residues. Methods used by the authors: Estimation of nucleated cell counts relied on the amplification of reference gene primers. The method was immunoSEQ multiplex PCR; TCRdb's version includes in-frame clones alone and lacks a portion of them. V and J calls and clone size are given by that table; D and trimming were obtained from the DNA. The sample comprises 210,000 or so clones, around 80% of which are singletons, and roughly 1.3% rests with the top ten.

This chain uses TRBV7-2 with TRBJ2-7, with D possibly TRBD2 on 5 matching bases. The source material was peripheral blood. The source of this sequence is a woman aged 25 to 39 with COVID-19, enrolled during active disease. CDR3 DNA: TGTGCCAGCAGCCCAACCGGACGGGACTACGAGCAGTACTTC. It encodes CASSPTGRDYEQYF.